This passage covers 24 T cell receptor beta chains from one sample sequenced in a study of monozygotic twins with cystic fibrosis. Here immunoSEQ multiplex PCR was the method, and the copy in TCRdb shows in-frame clones only, minus some. The data contain around 30,000 clones, roughly 90% of them singletons. Sequenced sample: blood. Every receptor here comes from a girl under 10 years old with cystic fibrosis.

With regard to this clone: Other DNA sequences in the sample encode the same CDR3. The chain joins TRBV30 to TRBJ1-6, with D possibly matching TRBD1 (6 bases). From germline, CDR1 is GTSNPN and CDR2 SVGIG (reference sequence). The V end was cut by 0 bases, the J end by 0 bases, with 6 bases between. This CDR3 has 15 residues. CDR3 DNA: TGTGCCTGGAGTGTAGGGGGCTCCTATAATTCACCCCTCCACTTT. Its protein is CAWSVGGSYNSPLHF. Complete variable domain (other parts from reference TRBV30 and TRBJ1-6): SQTIHQWPATLVQPVGSPLSLECTVEGTSNPNLYWYRQAAGRGLQLLFYSVGIGQISSEVPQNLSASRPQDRQFILSSKKLLLSDSGFYLCAWSVGGSYNSPLHFGNGTRLTVT.

This chain joins TRBV7-2 and TRBJ2-7; TRBD1 is a possible D gene (6 bases). The V end was cut by 4 bases, the J end by 0 bases, with 7 bases between. Per germline, CDR1 SGHTA and CDR2 FQGNSA. The CDR3 extends over 13 amino acids. CDR3 region: CASSSDSSYEQYF. The CDR3 coding sequence is TGTGCCAGCAGCTCGGACAGCTCCTACGAGCAGTACTTC.

This clone was recorded once. The chain joins TRBV27 to TRBJ1-5; D is undetermined. Trimming pared 5 bases from V and 0 bases from J, leaving 11 bases between. In germline, CDR1 is MNHEY, CDR2 SMNVEV (reference sequence). The CDR3 runs to 15 residues. DNA of the CDR3: TGTGCCAGCAGTCCAATTCTCAATAGCAATCAGCCCCAGCATTTT. Translation gives CASSPILNSNQPQHF.

The rearrangement links TRBV4-1 to TRBJ2-7; D may be TRBD1 (5 bases). This CDR3 spans 14 amino acids. Germline values: CDR1 MGHRA, CDR2 YSYEKL. V lost 1 base and J lost 2, with 9 bases in between. The CDR3 protein is CASSQAPGTYEQYF. In nucleotides, the CDR3 is TGCGCCAGCAGCCAAGCCCCAGGGACCTACGAGCAGTACTTC.

The chain has TRBV5-8 and TRBJ2-7; TRBD1 aligns across 9 bases. The CDR3 is made up of 14 amino acids. Per the germline V gene, CDR1 is SGHTS and CDR2 is YDEGEE. The V segment lost 3 bases and the J segment 7 bases; nucleotides outside the gene matches: 8. The CDR3 here is CASSYRTGEWEQYF. The CDR3 bases are TGTGCCAGCAGCTACCGGACAGGGGAATGGGAGCAGTACTTC. Looking up the rest from reference TRBV5-8 and TRBJ2-7 gives the full variable domain: EAGVTQSPTHLIKTRGQQATLRCSPISGHTSVYWYQQALGLGLQFLLWYDEGEERNRGNFPPRFSGRQFPNYSSELNVNALELEDSALYLCASSYRTGEWEQYFGPGTRLTVT.

The genes are TRBV6-1 and TRBJ2-5, with 7 nucleotides matching TRBD2. Losses at the gene ends were 2 bases for V and 0 bases for J; bases not matched to a gene: 3. Germline CDR1 and CDR2: MNHNS and SASEGT. The CDR3 has 15 residues. The CDR3 here is CASSEWGGDQETQYF. The CDR3 DNA reads TGTGCCAGCAGTGAATGGGGGGGGGACCAAGAGACCCAGTACTTC.

V usage is TRBV27 and J usage is TRBJ2-1, with no clear D. Germline CDR1 and CDR2: MNHEY and SMNVEV (reference sequence). The V and J ends lost 6 bases and 0 bases respectively, with 12 bases between them. This CDR3 has 15 residues. The CDR3 DNA reads as TGTGCCAGCAGAACTTTTCTTAGCTCCTACAATGAGCAGTTCTTC. Translated, it gives CASRTFLSSYNEQFF.

The J gene is TRBJ2-5, the V gene TRBV6-6; D is unclear. This CDR3 is built from 13 residues. Germline V gives CDR1 MNHNY, CDR2 SVGAGI (reference sequence). Trimming cost V 3 bases and J 4 bases, with 9 bases left between them. The CDR3 DNA sequence: TGTGCCAGCAGTTATGACCCAGGAGAGACCCAGTACTTC. This encodes CASSYDPGETQYF.

V and J are TRBV28 and TRBJ1-5; a possible D gene is TRBD1 (5 bases). Looked up from germline, CDR1 is MDHEN and CDR2 is SYDVKM. Between the trimmed V and J ends, which lost 3 bases and 3 bases, there was a span of 9 bases. The CDR3 spans 14 residues. This CDR3 reads CASSLGGINQPQHF. In DNA, the CDR3 is TGTGCCAGCAGTTTGGGGGGTATCAATCAGCCCCAGCATTTT.

This clone occurred once. The chain recombines TRBV5-1 with TRBJ2-2; 8 bases line up with TRBD2. CDR1 is SGHRS, CDR2 YFSETQ, per germline. The trim removed 1 base at V and 1 base at J, leaving 3 bases unmatched. The CDR3 runs 16 residues. CDR3 DNA sequence: TGCGCCAGCAGCTTGTGGACTAGCCTGAACACCGGGGAGCTGTTTTTT. Translation: CASSLWTSLNTGELFF.

The chain combines TRBV28 with TRBJ1-5, with D tentatively TRBD1 (6 bases). Trimming removed 7 bases at V and 11 bases at J, with 15 bases between. CDR3 length equals 12 residues. Germline V gives CDR1 MDHEN, CDR2 SYDVKM. CDR3 in amino acids: CASNQQGKSQHF. CDR3 DNA sequence: TGTGCCAGCAACCAACAGGGCAAGTCCCAGCATTTT.

J is TRBJ2-7 and V is TRBV5-5, with TRBD2 as a possible D gene (5 bases). This CDR3 comprises 15 residues. The V end was cut by 1 base, the J end by 1 base, with 12 bases between. Germline V gene sequence: CDR1 SGHKS, CDR2 YYEKEE (reference sequence). Written as DNA, the CDR3 is TGTGCCAGCAGCTTGTCAACCTCGGGGTCCTACGAGCAGTACTTC. This sequence encodes CASSLSTSGSYEQYF.

The V gene is TRBV7-2, the J gene TRBJ1-1, with a weak D call TRBD1 (5 bases). This CDR3 region has 14 residues. Between the trimmed V and J ends, which lost 5 bases and 0 bases, there was a span of 10 bases. Germline V lookup: CDR1 SGHTA, CDR2 FQGNSA. The CDR3 here is CASSEQTVNTEAFF. The DNA of the CDR3 is TGTGCCAGCAGCGAACAGACAGTGAACACTGAAGCTTTCTTT.

The chain employs TRBV6-1 and TRBJ2-1; 8 nucleotides agree with TRBD1. V dropped 8 bases and J dropped 10; count of bases not matched to a gene: 13. The length of the CDR3 is 14 residues. Germline V gives CDR1 MNHNS, CDR2 SASEGT. The CDR3 is CASEKPHQGAEQFF. CDR3 coding DNA: TGTGCCAGCGAGAAGCCTCACCAGGGGGCGGAGCAGTTCTTC.

This sequence joins TRBV30 and TRBJ1-6; unclear D gene. Per germline, CDR1 GTSNPN and CDR2 SVGIG (reference sequence). Trimming removed 7 bases at V and 0 bases at J, with 16 bases between. This CDR3 has 16 amino acids. The chain's CDR3 is CAFIRRGSSYNSPLHF. CDR3 DNA sequence: TGTGCCTTCATTAGGCGGGGAAGCTCCTATAATTCACCCCTCCACTTT.

The V and J genes are TRBV5-1 and TRBJ1-1; the D is unclear. The V gene lost 5 bases and the J gene lost 1 base, with 21 bases spanning the gap. Germline CDR1 is SGHRS and CDR2 is YFSETQ. The CDR3 is 17 amino acids. The CDR3 nucleotides are TGCGCCAGCAGTTTAGGGAGGGTAACGATGGCGAACACTGAAGCTTTCTTT. Translation gives CASSLGRVTMANTEAFF.

The rearrangement joins TRBV5-1 to TRBJ2-7; D gene uncertain. The CDR3 loop spans 14 amino acids. Germline values: CDR1 SGHRS, CDR2 YFSETQ. Trimming cost V 2 bases and J 3 bases, with 12 bases left between them. The CDR3 here is CASSFSSIGYEQYF. Here the CDR3 DNA reads TGCGCCAGCAGCTTCTCTAGTATCGGCTACGAGCAGTACTTC.

The chain couples TRBV29-1 to TRBJ2-1; possibly TRBD1 or TRBD2 for D (6 bases each). V lost 8 bases to trimming and J lost 2 bases, with 13 bases between them. The CDR3 covers 13 residues. CDR1 and CDR2 from the germline V gene are SQVTM and ANQGSEA. The CDR3 nucleotides read TGCAGCCTCGGAGGGGGTCCCTACAATGAGCAGTTCTTC. Encoded protein: CSLGGGPYNEQFF.

J is TRBJ1-2 and V is TRBV6-6; maybe TRBD1 (5 bases). Germline V gives CDR1 MNHNY, CDR2 SVGAGI (reference sequence). V dropped 7 bases and J dropped 8 bases, with 14 bases sitting between them. CDR3 size: 12 residues. The CDR3 protein is CASTAQGTGYTF. The CDR3 region has the DNA TGTGCCAGCACTGCTCAGGGTACGGGCTACACCTTC.

The chain combines TRBV29-1 with TRBJ2-1, with D perhaps assigned TRBD1 or TRBD2 (6 bases each). CDR1 is SQVTM and CDR2 is ANQGSEA in the germline V gene. CDR3 length: 17 amino acids. V was cut by 7 bases and J by 0 bases, with 22 bases left in between. The CDR3 loop is CSASGLAAGASYNEQFF. As DNA, the CDR3 is TGCAGCGCCTCGGGACTCGCCGCAGGGGCCTCCTACAATGAGCAGTTCTTC.

The chain is built from TRBV5-4 and TRBJ1-1, with 9 nucleotides matching TRBD1. CDR1 is SGHNT, CDR2 YYREEE, per germline (reference sequence). This CDR3 region has 15 residues. The ends lost 4 bases at V and 0 bases at J; junction bases unmatched: 4. The CDR3 is CASSPGQGMNTEAFF. The CDR3 nucleotides read TGTGCCAGCAGCCCGGGACAGGGCATGAACACTGAAGCTTTCTTT.

CDR3 bases: TGTGCCAGCAGTGAAGACCCCCCCTACGAGCAGTACTTC. It is translated as CASSEDPPYEQYF. V usage is TRBV2 and J usage is TRBJ2-7; D remains unclear. Germline-derived CDR1 and CDR2 are SNHLY and FYNNEI. This CDR3 is built from 13 residues. V dropped 1 base and J dropped 2 bases, with 6 bases sitting between them.

This clone has just a few counts. This chain connects TRBV7-9 to TRBJ2-1; D is possibly TRBD2 (6 bases). Germline V gene data show CDR1 as SEHNR and CDR2 as FQNEAQ (reference sequence). V lost 1 base, J lost 12 bases, and 10 bases lay in between. This CDR3 contains 12 residues. The CDR3 coding sequence is TGTGCCAGCAGCTTAGGGTCCGGGGGGCAGTTCTTC. Its translation: CASSLGSGGQFF.

The chain uses TRBV5-6 and TRBJ1-2; possibly TRBD1 for D (6 bases). Germline CDR1 SGHDT, CDR2 YYEEEE. The CDR3 is made up of 15 amino acids. The V and J ends lost 1 base and 3 bases respectively, with 13 bases between them. The CDR3 sequence is CASSLFEGDYYGYTF. The CDR3 DNA reads TGTGCCAGCAGCTTGTTCGAGGGGGACTACTATGGCTACACCTTC.